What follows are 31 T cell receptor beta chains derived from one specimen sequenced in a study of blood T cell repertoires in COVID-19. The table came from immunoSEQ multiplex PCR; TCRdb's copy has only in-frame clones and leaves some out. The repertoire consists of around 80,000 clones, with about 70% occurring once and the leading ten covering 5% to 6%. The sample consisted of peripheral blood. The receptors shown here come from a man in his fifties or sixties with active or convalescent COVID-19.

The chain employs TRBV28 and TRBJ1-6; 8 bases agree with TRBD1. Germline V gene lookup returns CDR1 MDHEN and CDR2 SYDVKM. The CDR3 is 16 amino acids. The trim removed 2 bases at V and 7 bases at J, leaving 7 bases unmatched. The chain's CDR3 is CASSLERDRWNSPLHF. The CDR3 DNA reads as TGTGCCAGCAGTTTAGAGCGGGACAGGTGGAATTCACCCCTCCACTTT.

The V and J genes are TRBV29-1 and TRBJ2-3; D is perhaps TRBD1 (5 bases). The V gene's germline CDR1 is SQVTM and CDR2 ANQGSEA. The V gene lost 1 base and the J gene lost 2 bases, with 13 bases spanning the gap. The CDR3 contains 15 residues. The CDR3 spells CSVEATGTFTDTQYF. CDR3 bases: TGCAGCGTTGAAGCCACAGGAACTTTCACAGATACGCAGTATTTT.

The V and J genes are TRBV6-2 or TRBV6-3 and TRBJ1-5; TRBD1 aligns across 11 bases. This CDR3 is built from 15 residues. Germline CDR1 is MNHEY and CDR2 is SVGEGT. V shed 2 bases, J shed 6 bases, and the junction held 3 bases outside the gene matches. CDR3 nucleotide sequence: TGTGCCAGCAGTTACGCGGGGACAGGGGGTCAGCCCCAGCATTTT. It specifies CASSYAGTGGQPQHF.

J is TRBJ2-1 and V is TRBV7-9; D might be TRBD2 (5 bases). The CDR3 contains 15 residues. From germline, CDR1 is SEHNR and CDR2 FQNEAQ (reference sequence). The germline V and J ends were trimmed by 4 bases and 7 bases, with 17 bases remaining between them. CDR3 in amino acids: CASSYGDSPRNEQFF. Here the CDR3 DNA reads TGTGCCAGCAGCTACGGGGATTCCCCCCGGAATGAGCAGTTCTTC.

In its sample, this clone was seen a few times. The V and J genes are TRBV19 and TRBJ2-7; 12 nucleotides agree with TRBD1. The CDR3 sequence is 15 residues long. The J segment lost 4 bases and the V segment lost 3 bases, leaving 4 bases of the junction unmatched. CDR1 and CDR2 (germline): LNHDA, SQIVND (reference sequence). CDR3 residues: CASSIRDRGPYEQYF. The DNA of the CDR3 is TGTGCCAGTAGTATTCGGGACAGGGGGCCGTACGAGCAGTACTTC.

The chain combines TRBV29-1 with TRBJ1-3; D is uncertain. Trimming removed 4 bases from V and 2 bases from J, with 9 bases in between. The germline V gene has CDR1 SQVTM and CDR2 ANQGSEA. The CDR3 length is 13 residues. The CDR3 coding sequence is TGCAGCGTTGTGACTGGCCCTGGAAACACCATATATTTT. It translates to CSVVTGPGNTIYF.

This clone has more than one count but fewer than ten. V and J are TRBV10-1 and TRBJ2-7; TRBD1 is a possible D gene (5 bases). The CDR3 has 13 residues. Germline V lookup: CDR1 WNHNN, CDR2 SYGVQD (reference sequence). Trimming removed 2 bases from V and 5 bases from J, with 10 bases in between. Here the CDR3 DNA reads TGCGCCAGCAGTGAGACAGGTTCCGACGAGCAGTACTTC. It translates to CASSETGSDEQYF.

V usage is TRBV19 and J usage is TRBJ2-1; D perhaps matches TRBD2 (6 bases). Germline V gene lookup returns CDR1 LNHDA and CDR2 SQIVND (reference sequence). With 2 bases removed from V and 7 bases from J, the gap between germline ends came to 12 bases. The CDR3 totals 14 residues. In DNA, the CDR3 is TGTGCCAGTAGTATAATCCTAGCGAGGAATGAGCAGTTCTTC. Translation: CASSIILARNEQFF. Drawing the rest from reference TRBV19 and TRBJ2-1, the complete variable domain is DGGITQSPKYLFRKEGQNVTLSCEQNLNHDAMYWYRQDPGQGLRLIYYSQIVNDFQKGDIAEGYSVSREKKESFPLTVTSAQKNPTAFYLCASSIILARNEQFFGPGTRLTVL.

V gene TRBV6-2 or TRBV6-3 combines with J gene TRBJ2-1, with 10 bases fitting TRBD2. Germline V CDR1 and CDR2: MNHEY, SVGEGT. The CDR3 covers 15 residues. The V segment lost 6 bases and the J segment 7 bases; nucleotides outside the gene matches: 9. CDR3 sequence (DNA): TGTGCCAGCAGACCTGGAGCGGGGGGGCAGAATGAGCAGTTCTTC. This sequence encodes CASRPGAGGQNEQFF.

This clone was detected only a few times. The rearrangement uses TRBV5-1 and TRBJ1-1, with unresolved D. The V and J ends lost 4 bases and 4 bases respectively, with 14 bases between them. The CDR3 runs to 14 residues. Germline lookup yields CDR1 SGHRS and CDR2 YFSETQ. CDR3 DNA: TGCGCCAGCAGCCCGAATGACCTAGGCACTGAAGCTTTCTTT. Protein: CASSPNDLGTEAFF.

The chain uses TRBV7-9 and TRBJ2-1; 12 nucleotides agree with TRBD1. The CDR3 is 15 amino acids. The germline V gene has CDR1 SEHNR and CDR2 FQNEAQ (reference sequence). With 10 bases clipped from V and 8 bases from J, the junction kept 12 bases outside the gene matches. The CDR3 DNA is TGTGCCACCGACCCGCCGGGACAGGGGGCCCATGAGCAGTTCTTC. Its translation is CATDPPGQGAHEQFF.

The CDR3 loop reads CASSLIVLRGPGTDTQYF. CDR3 sequence (DNA): TGTGCCAGCAGCTTAATTGTCCTGCGGGGGCCGGGCACAGATACGCAGTATTTT. The chain employs TRBV7-3 and TRBJ2-3; D perhaps matches TRBD2 (7 bases). With 1 base removed from V and 1 base from J, the gap between germline ends came to 18 bases. The CDR3 loop spans 18 amino acids. CDR1 is SGHTA and CDR2 is FQGTGA in the germline V gene.

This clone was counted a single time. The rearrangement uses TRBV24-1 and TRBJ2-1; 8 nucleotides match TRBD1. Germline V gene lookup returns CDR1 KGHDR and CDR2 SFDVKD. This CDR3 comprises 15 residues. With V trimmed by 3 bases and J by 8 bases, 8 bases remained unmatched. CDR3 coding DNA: TGTGCCACCAGTGATCATGGACAGGGAAGCGATGAGCAGTTCTTC. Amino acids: CATSDHGQGSDEQFF.

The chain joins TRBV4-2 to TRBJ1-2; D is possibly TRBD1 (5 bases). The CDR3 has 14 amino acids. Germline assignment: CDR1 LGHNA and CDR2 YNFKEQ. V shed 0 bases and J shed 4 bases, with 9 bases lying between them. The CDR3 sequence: CASSQERGLYGYTF. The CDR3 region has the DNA TGTGCCAGCAGCCAAGAGCGGGGCCTCTATGGCTACACCTTC.

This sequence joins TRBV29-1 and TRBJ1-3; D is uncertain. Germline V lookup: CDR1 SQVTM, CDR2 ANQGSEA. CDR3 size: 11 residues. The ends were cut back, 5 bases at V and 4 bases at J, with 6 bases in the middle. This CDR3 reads CSVLTGNTIYF. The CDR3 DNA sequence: TGCAGCGTTTTAACAGGAAACACCATATATTTT.

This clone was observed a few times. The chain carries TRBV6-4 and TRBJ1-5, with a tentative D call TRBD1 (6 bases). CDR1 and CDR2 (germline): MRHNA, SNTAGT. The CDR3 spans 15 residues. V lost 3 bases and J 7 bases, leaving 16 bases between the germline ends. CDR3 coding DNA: TGTGCCAGCAGTGAATCGGGGGGCGCAGGGCAGCCCCAGCATTTT. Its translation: CASSESGGAGQPQHF.

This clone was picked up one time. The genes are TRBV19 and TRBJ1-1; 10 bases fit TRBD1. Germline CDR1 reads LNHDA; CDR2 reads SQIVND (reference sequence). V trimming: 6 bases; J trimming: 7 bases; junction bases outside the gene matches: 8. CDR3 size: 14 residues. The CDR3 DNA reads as TGTGCCAGTAGAAAGGGACAGGGGAGGCGTGAAGCTTTCTTT. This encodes CASRKGQGRREAFF.

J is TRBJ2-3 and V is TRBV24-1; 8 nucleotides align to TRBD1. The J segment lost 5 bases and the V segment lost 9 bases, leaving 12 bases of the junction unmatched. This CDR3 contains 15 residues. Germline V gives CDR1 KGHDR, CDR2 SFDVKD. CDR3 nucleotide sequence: TGTGCCACCGGGAGGAGGGCAGGGGGCGGAGATACGCAGTATTTT. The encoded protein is CATGRRAGGGDTQYF.

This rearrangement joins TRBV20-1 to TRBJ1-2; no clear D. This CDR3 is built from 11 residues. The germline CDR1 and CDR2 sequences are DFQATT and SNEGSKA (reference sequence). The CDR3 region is CTPAGDYGYTF. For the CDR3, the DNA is TGCACTCCGGCCGGAGACTATGGCTACACCTTC.

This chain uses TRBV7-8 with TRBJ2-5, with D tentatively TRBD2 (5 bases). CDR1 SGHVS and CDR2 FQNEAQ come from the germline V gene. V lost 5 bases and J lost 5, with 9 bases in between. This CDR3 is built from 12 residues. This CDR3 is CASSLRGETQYF. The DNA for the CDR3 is TGTGCCAGCAGCCTCCGAGGGGAGACCCAGTACTTC.

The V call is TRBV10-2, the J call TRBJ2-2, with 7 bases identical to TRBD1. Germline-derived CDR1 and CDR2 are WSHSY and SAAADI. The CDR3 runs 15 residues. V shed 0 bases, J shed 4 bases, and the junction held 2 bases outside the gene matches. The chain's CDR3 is CASSESGTVTGELFF. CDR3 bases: TGCGCCAGCAGTGAGTCGGGGACAGTCACCGGGGAGCTGTTTTTT.

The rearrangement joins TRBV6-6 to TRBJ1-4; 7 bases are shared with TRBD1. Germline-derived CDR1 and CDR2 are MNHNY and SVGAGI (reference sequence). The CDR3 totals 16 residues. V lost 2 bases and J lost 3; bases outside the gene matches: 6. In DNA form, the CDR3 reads TGTGCCAGCAGTTACCCGAGGGGGCGGGCTAATGAAAAACTGTTTTTT. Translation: CASSYPRGRANEKLFF.

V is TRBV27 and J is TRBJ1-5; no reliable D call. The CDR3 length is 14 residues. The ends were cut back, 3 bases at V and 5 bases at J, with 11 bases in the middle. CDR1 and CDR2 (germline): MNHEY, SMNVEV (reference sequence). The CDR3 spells CASSFRVEDQPQHF. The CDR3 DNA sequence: TGTGCCAGCAGTTTTCGGGTCGAGGATCAGCCCCAGCATTTT.

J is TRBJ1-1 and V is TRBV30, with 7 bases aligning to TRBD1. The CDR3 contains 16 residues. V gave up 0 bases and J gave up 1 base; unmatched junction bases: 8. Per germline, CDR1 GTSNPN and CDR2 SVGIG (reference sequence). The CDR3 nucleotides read TGTGCCTGGAGTGTAACCCCCCAGGGGGGGAACACTGAAGCTTTCTTT. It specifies CAWSVTPQGGNTEAFF. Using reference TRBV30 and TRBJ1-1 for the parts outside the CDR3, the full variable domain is SQTIHQWPATLVQPVGSPLSLECTVEGTSNPNLYWYRQAAGRGLQLLFYSVGIGQISSEVPQNLSASRPQDRQFILSSKKLLLSDSGFYLCAWSVTPQGGNTEAFFGQGTRLTVV.

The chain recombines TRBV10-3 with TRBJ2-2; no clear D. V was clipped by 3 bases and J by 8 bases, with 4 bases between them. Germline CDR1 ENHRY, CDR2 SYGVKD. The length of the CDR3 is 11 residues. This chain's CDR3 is CAISDLGELFF. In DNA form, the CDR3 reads TGTGCCATCAGTGATCTAGGGGAGCTGTTTTTT.

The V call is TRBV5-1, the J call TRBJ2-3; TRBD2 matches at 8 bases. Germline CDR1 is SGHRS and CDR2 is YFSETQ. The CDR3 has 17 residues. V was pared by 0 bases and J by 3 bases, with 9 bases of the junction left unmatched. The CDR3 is CASSLAPPREGTDTQYF. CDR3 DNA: TGCGCCAGCAGCTTGGCCCCACCCCGGGAGGGAACAGATACGCAGTATTTT.

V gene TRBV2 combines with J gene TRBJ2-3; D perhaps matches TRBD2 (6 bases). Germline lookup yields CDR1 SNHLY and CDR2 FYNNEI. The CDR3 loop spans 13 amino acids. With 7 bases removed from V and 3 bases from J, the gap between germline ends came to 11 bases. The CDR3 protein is CASTGLRTDTQYF. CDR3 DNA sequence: TGTGCCAGCACCGGACTAAGAACAGATACGCAGTATTTT.

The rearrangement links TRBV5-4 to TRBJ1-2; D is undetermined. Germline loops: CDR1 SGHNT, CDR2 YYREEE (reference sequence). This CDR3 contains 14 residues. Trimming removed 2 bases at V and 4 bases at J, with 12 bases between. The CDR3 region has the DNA TGTGCCAGCAGCTTTGGGAGAGACCCCTATGGCTACACCTTC. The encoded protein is CASSFGRDPYGYTF.

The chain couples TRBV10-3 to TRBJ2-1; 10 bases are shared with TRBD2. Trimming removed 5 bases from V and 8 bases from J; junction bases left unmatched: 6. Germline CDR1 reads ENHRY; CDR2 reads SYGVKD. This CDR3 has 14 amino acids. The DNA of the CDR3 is TGTGCCATCAGTCAGCGGGGGGGCTATGATGAGCAGTTCTTC. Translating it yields CAISQRGGYDEQFF.

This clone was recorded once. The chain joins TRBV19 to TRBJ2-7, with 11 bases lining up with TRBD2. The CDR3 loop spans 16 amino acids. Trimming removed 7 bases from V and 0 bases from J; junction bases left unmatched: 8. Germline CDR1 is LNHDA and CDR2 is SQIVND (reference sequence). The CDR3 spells CASNSGTSGFSYEQYF. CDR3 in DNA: TGTGCCAGTAATTCCGGGACTAGCGGCTTCTCCTACGAGCAGTACTTC.

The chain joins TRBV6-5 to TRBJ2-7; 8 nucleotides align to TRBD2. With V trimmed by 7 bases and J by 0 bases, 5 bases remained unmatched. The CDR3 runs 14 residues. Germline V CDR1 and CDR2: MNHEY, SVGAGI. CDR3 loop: CASNERGPSYEQYF. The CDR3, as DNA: TGTGCCAGCAACGAGCGGGGGCCCTCCTACGAGCAGTACTTC.